A selection of T cell receptor beta chains follows, all from one sample in a study of blood T cell repertoires in COVID-19. The data were produced by immunoSEQ multiplex PCR, yet TCRdb's version contains in-frame clones alone and is incomplete. The data show 120,000 to 150,000 clones, around 79% seen once. Sequenced: peripheral blood. The receptors here all came from a man aged 50 to 60 with active or convalescent COVID-19. Each CDR3 is given with its conserved first and last residue. Each record gives: J gene, V gene, D gene, clone size, CDR3 protein, CDR3 DNA. The D gene is left open where the match is weak. Only some rows state a clone size, as once, few, many or a class for expanded clones.

j_call: TRBJ2-3
v_call: TRBV27
d_call: TRBD2
clone_size: NA
cdr3_aa: CASTLMAGDGGDTQYF
cdr3_nt: TGTGCCAGCACACTAATGGCGGGAGATGGTGGAGATACGCAGTATTTT

j_call: TRBJ1-4
v_call: TRBV28
d_call: NA
clone_size: NA
cdr3_aa: CASSSRFGGGKLFF
cdr3_nt: TGTGCCAGCAGTTCGAGATTTGGGGGAGGAAAACTGTTTTTT

j_call: TRBJ1-1
v_call: TRBV5-1
d_call: NA
clone_size: NA
cdr3_aa: CASSLGDFGTEAFF
cdr3_nt: TGCGCCAGCAGCTTAGGGGACTTTGGCACTGAAGCTTTCTTT

j_call: TRBJ2-1
v_call: TRBV5-1
d_call: NA
clone_size: NA
cdr3_aa: CASNQDRSEDEQFF
cdr3_nt: TGCGCCAGCAACCAGGACAGAAGTGAGGATGAGCAGTTCTTC

j_call: TRBJ1-3
v_call: TRBV2
d_call: NA
clone_size: NA
cdr3_aa: CASSPDSASSGNTIYF
cdr3_nt: TGTGCCAGCAGTCCGGACAGCGCGAGCTCTGGAAACACCATATATTTT

j_call: TRBJ2-7
v_call: TRBV5-1
d_call: NA
clone_size: NA
cdr3_aa: CASSLMGGTPDEQYF
cdr3_nt: TGCGCCAGCAGCTTGATGGGCGGGACCCCTGACGAGCAGTACTTC

j_call: TRBJ2-1
v_call: TRBV19
d_call: NA
clone_size: few
cdr3_aa: CASSNRVYNEQFF
cdr3_nt: TGTGCCAGTAGTAACCGGGTCTACAATGAGCAGTTCTTC

j_call: TRBJ2-7
v_call: TRBV30
d_call: TRBD1
clone_size: NA
cdr3_aa: CAWTFARTGSYEQYF
cdr3_nt: TGTGCCTGGACTTTTGCTCGGACAGGGTCCTACGAGCAGTACTTC

j_call: TRBJ2-5
v_call: TRBV6-5
d_call: TRBD1
clone_size: few
cdr3_aa: CASSYGTGGRETQYF
cdr3_nt: TGTGCCAGCAGTTACGGGACAGGGGGCAGGGAGACCCAGTACTTC

j_call: TRBJ2-1
v_call: TRBV6-4
d_call: TRBD2
clone_size: NA
cdr3_aa: CASSKLAGNNEQFF
cdr3_nt: TGTGCCAGCAGTAAACTAGCGGGCAACAATGAGCAGTTCTTC

j_call: TRBJ1-5
v_call: TRBV19
d_call: NA
clone_size: NA
cdr3_aa: CATSGSNQPQHF
cdr3_nt: TGTGCCACTTCCGGGAGCAATCAGCCCCAGCATTTT

j_call: TRBJ1-2
v_call: TRBV5-4
d_call: NA
clone_size: NA
cdr3_aa: CASIHEEGGYTF
cdr3_nt: TGTGCCAGCATTCATGAGGAGGGTGGCTACACCTTC

j_call: TRBJ2-3
v_call: TRBV7-9
d_call: NA
clone_size: NA
cdr3_aa: CASSQSTDTQYF
cdr3_nt: TGTGCCAGCAGCCAGAGCACAGATACGCAGTATTTT

j_call: TRBJ1-5
v_call: TRBV2
d_call: TRBD1
clone_size: once
cdr3_aa: CASTWDSQRPQHF
cdr3_nt: TGTGCCAGCACTTGGGACAGTCAACGGCCCCAGCATTTT

j_call: TRBJ1-2
v_call: TRBV7-9
d_call: NA
clone_size: NA
cdr3_aa: CASSTIGEEGFWGYGYTF
cdr3_nt: TGTGCCAGCAGCACAATAGGGGAGGAAGGATTCTGGGGCTATGGCTACACCTTC

j_call: TRBJ2-1
v_call: TRBV5-6
d_call: TRBD2
clone_size: NA
cdr3_aa: CASITSGRLDEQFF
cdr3_nt: TGTGCCAGCATTACTAGCGGTCGTCTAGATGAGCAGTTCTTC

j_call: TRBJ1-1
v_call: TRBV14
d_call: NA
clone_size: NA
cdr3_aa: CASSYSSGWNTEAFF
cdr3_nt: TGTGCCAGCAGCTATTCGTCAGGGTGGAACACTGAAGCTTTCTTT

j_call: TRBJ2-2
v_call: TRBV29-1
d_call: TRBD2
clone_size: once
cdr3_aa: CSAGLGGTGELFF
cdr3_nt: TGCAGCGCGGGACTAGGGGGCACCGGGGAGCTGTTTTTT

j_call: TRBJ2-5
v_call: TRBV5-1
d_call: TRBD2
clone_size: NA
cdr3_aa: CASSLAGTSGETQYF
cdr3_nt: TGCGCCAGCAGCTTGGCCGGGACTAGCGGGGAGACCCAGTACTTC

j_call: TRBJ2-7
v_call: TRBV27
d_call: TRBD2
clone_size: NA
cdr3_aa: CASSGLAARYEQYF
cdr3_nt: TGTGCCAGCAGTGGACTAGCGGCCCGGTACGAGCAGTACTTC

j_call: TRBJ2-2
v_call: TRBV3-1/TRBV3-2
d_call: TRBD2
clone_size: NA
cdr3_aa: CASSQNPRAGGLTGELFF
cdr3_nt: TGTGCCAGCAGCCAAAACCCACGGGCGGGAGGGCTCACCGGGGAGCTGTTTTTT

j_call: TRBJ2-7
v_call: TRBV5-6
d_call: TRBD2
clone_size: NA
cdr3_aa: CASSLHTSGASSYEQYF
cdr3_nt: TGTGCCAGCAGCCTCCATACTAGCGGGGCCAGCTCCTACGAGCAGTACTTC

j_call: TRBJ1-5
v_call: TRBV28
d_call: TRBD1
clone_size: NA
cdr3_aa: CASSFSLGTGASISNQPQHF
cdr3_nt: TGTGCCAGCAGTTTTTCACTTGGGACAGGGGCGTCCATTAGCAATCAGCCCCAGCATTTT

j_call: TRBJ1-2
v_call: TRBV6-1
d_call: TRBD1
clone_size: NA
cdr3_aa: CASSEAGDIVGTGSGYTF
cdr3_nt: TGTGCCAGCAGTGAAGCTGGTGACATTGTGGGGACAGGGAGTGGCTACACCTTC

j_call: TRBJ1-2
v_call: TRBV4-1
d_call: TRBD1
clone_size: NA
cdr3_aa: CASSIGRGRSYGYTF
cdr3_nt: TGCGCCAGCAGCATCGGAAGGGGGCGCAGCTATGGCTACACCTTC

j_call: TRBJ2-7
v_call: TRBV3-1/TRBV3-2
d_call: NA
clone_size: few
cdr3_aa: CASQRTEAREQYF
cdr3_nt: TGTGCCAGCCAGAGGACGGAGGCTAGAGAGCAGTACTTC

j_call: TRBJ2-1
v_call: TRBV28
d_call: NA
clone_size: NA
cdr3_aa: CASSFRGINEQFF
cdr3_nt: TGTGCCAGCAGTTTCAGGGGTATCAATGAGCAGTTCTTC

j_call: TRBJ2-4
v_call: TRBV28
d_call: TRBD1
clone_size: few
cdr3_aa: CASSWDRIYKNIQYF
cdr3_nt: TGTGCCAGCAGTTGGGACAGGATTTACAAAAACATTCAGTACTTC

j_call: TRBJ1-2
v_call: TRBV12-5
d_call: NA
clone_size: NA
cdr3_aa: CASGPPAGEGGYTF
cdr3_nt: TGTGCTAGTGGTCCCCCGGCAGGGGAAGGCGGCTACACCTTC

j_call: TRBJ1-5
v_call: TRBV28
d_call: TRBD1
clone_size: NA
cdr3_aa: CASTDRDRGLGQPQHF
cdr3_nt: TGTGCCAGCACAGATCGGGACAGGGGGCTGGGTCAGCCCCAGCATTTT

j_call: TRBJ1-1
v_call: TRBV5-1
d_call: NA
clone_size: NA
cdr3_aa: CASSLLTGYSSGNTEAFF
cdr3_nt: TGCGCCAGCAGCTTGTTAACCGGGTATTCAAGCGGGAACACTGAAGCTTTCTTT

j_call: TRBJ2-4
v_call: TRBV19
d_call: NA
clone_size: NA
cdr3_aa: CASSIRSTLAKNIQYF
cdr3_nt: TGTGCCAGTAGTATTCGGTCAACGCTAGCCAAAAACATTCAGTACTTC